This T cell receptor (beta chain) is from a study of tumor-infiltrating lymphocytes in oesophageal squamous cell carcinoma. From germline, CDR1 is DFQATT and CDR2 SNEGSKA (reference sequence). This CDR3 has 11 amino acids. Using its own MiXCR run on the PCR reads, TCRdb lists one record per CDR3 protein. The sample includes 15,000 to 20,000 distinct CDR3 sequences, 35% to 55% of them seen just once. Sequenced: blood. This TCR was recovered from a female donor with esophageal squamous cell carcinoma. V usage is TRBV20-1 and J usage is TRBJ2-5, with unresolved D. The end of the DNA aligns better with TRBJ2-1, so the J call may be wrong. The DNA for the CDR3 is TGCAGTGCTAGAGAACCCTACGAGCAGTTCTTC. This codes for CSAREPYEQFF.